The 24 T cell receptor beta chains given below trace back to one sample, sequenced in a study of blood T cell repertoires in COVID-19. The data were produced by immunoSEQ multiplex PCR, yet TCRdb's version contains in-frame clones alone and is incomplete. The repertoire has about 270,000 clones, just under 90% of them found once; the top ten carry 4.1%. The material sequenced was PBMCs or T cells enriched from blood (not recorded which). The source of these receptors is a woman younger than 45 with acute COVID-19.

Only one count was recorded for this clone. CDR3: CASSVGAIQETQYF. The CDR3 coding sequence is TGTGCCAGCAGCGTAGGGGCGATCCAAGAGACCCAGTACTTC. V gene TRBV9 combines with J gene TRBJ2-5; D gene ambiguous. V lost 0 bases to trimming and J lost 1 base, with 7 bases between them. The CDR3 is 14 amino acids. The germline gives CDR1 SGDLS, CDR2 YYNGEE.

V is TRBV28 and J is TRBJ2-7, with 7 bases lining up with TRBD2. Germline V gene data show CDR1 as MDHEN and CDR2 as SYDVKM. The CDR3 contains 16 residues. Germline trimming cut 5 bases from V and 4 bases from J; bases unmatched to any gene: 14. CDR3 nucleotides: TGTGCCAGCAGTCTCAATATATTAGCGGGTGCGTACGAGCAGTACTTC. Translating gives CASSLNILAGAYEQYF.

CDR3 sequence: CATADSGLAYEQYF. CDR3 sequence (DNA): TGTGCCACCGCGGACTCCGGACTAGCCTACGAGCAGTACTTC. The chain carries TRBV18 and TRBJ2-7; 7 bases map to TRBD2. This CDR3 region has 14 residues. With V trimmed by 10 bases and J by 2 bases, 11 bases remained unmatched. The germline gives CDR1 KGHSH, CDR2 LQKENI.

The chain uses TRBV11-2 and TRBJ2-3, with 9 bases identical to TRBD2. V lost 2 bases and J lost 4; bases outside the gene matches: 7. Germline values: CDR1 SGHAT, CDR2 FQNNGV. The CDR3 is 16 residues long. This chain's CDR3 is CASSLMREGKSDTQYF. The DNA of the CDR3 is TGTGCCAGCAGCTTAATGCGGGAGGGAAAATCAGATACGCAGTATTTT.

This clone was counted a single time. The V and J genes are TRBV4-3 and TRBJ2-1, with D unclear. Germline V gene sequence: CDR1 LGHNA, CDR2 YSLEER. CDR3 length: 14 residues. The V end was cut by 0 bases, the J end by 5 bases, with 8 bases between. The CDR3 protein is CASSQESQDNEQFF. CDR3 DNA: TGCGCCAGCAGCCAAGAATCACAAGACAATGAGCAGTTCTTC.

V is TRBV28 and J is TRBJ1-2, with 9 nucleotides matching TRBD1. The V gene's germline CDR1 is MDHEN and CDR2 SYDVKM. V lost 5 bases, J lost 4 bases, and 2 bases stayed unmatched. The CDR3 is 13 residues long. CDR3 in DNA: TGTGCCAGCAGTCGGACAGGGGTCTATGGCTACACCTTC. Translating gives CASSRTGVYGYTF.

The chain uses TRBV10-3 and TRBJ2-1; D may be TRBD2 (6 bases). The germline V gene encodes CDR1 ENHRY and CDR2 SYGVKD. The CDR3 loop spans 13 amino acids. The ends were cut back, 10 bases at V and 7 bases at J, with 17 bases in the middle. For the CDR3, the DNA is TGTGCCAGTACGGGAGAGTCTAAAAATGAGCAGTTCTTC. This gives the protein CASTGESKNEQFF.

This clone appeared once. V usage is TRBV20-1 and J usage is TRBJ1-2; D remains unclear. The V end lost 5 bases, the J end lost 7 bases, and 11 bases lay between the germline ends. Germline assignment: CDR1 DFQATT and CDR2 SNEGSKA (reference sequence). The length of the CDR3 is 11 residues. CDR3 sequence reads: CSARSGSGYTF. In DNA, the CDR3 is TGCAGTGCTCGTTCGGGGAGTGGCTACACCTTC.

The V gene is TRBV5-5, the J gene TRBJ2-2; TRBD2 aligns across 11 bases. Germline CDR1 is SGHKS and CDR2 is YYEKEE (reference sequence). The CDR3 has 16 amino acids. Trimming removed 2 bases from V and 2 bases from J; junction bases left unmatched: 2. This CDR3 is CASSFGLAGNTGELFF. CDR3 in DNA: TGTGCCAGCAGCTTCGGACTAGCGGGCAACACCGGGGAGCTGTTTTTT.

This CDR3 reads CASSPTSSGGWGDNEQFF. The CDR3 nucleotides read TGTGCCAGCAGTCCGACATCTAGCGGGGGATGGGGGGACAATGAGCAGTTCTTC. This rearrangement joins TRBV27 to TRBJ2-1, with TRBD2 identical over 10 bases. Per germline, CDR1 MNHEY and CDR2 SMNVEV (reference sequence). The CDR3 is made up of 18 amino acids. Trimming at V came to 5 bases and at J to 5 bases, leaving 15 bases not matched to a gene.

The chain has TRBV7-2 and TRBJ1-1; 7 nucleotides line up with TRBD1. V shed 5 bases, J shed 5 bases, and the junction held 14 bases outside the gene matches. The CDR3 covers 16 residues. Germline values: CDR1 SGHTA, CDR2 FQGNSA. In DNA form, the CDR3 reads TGTGCCAGCAGCCCCCGACAGGGACCAGGGTTAACTGAAGCTTTCTTT. Translation gives CASSPRQGPGLTEAFF.

The chain carries TRBV11-2 and TRBJ1-5; D is undetermined. V shed 0 bases and J shed 0 bases, with 6 bases lying between them. The CDR3 has 15 residues. The germline gives CDR1 SGHAT, CDR2 FQNNGV. The CDR3 sequence is CASSLEAFSNQPQHF. CDR3 nucleotide sequence: TGTGCCAGCAGCTTAGAAGCCTTTAGCAATCAGCCCCAGCATTTT.

This chain uses TRBV19 with TRBJ2-5; 8 positions agree with TRBD1. CDR1 is LNHDA and CDR2 is SQIVND in the germline V gene (reference sequence). The CDR3 length is 13 residues. J gave up 5 bases and V 9 bases, and 8 bases lay outside the gene matches. In DNA, the CDR3 is TGTGCCAGCTCAGGGGGCGCGGGGGAGACCCAGTACTTC. Protein sequence: CASSGGAGETQYF.

This rearrangement joins TRBV24-1 to TRBJ2-2; tentatively, D is TRBD2 (5 bases). The CDR3 is 16 amino acids. Germline V lookup: CDR1 KGHDR, CDR2 SFDVKD. V was shortened by 7 bases and J by 1 base, with 15 bases between the two germline ends. CDR3 in amino acids: CATRGTSLGNTGELFF. In DNA, the CDR3 is TGTGCCACCAGAGGAACTTCACTAGGGAACACCGGGGAGCTGTTTTTT.

The genes are TRBV19 and TRBJ1-2, with unresolved D. V was shortened by 7 bases and J by 8 bases, with 11 bases between the two germline ends. Germline V gives CDR1 LNHDA, CDR2 SQIVND (reference sequence). CDR3 length: 11 amino acids. Written as DNA, the CDR3 is TGTGCCAGTACCTCCTCGGTAGGCTACACCTTC. Protein: CASTSSVGYTF.

This chain connects TRBV19 to TRBJ1-1; D possibly corresponds to TRBD1 (6 bases). V was trimmed by 4 bases and J by 6 bases, leaving 15 bases between them. CDR3 size: 14 residues. CDR1 and CDR2 from the germline V gene are LNHDA and SQIVND (reference sequence). The CDR3 spells CASSTDSIGSEAFF. The DNA of the CDR3 is TGTGCCAGTAGTACGGACAGTATTGGGTCTGAAGCTTTCTTT.

This clone was counted a few times. The chain couples TRBV10-3 to TRBJ2-7; 9 nucleotides line up with TRBD2. The germline V gene encodes CDR1 ENHRY and CDR2 SYGVKD. After removal of 0 bases from V and 6 bases from J, the junction contained 6 bases not matched to a gene. The CDR3 contains 15 residues. The CDR3 sequence is CAISESSGRWGEQYF. CDR3 bases: TGTGCCATCAGTGAGTCCAGCGGGAGGTGGGGCGAGCAGTACTTC.

This chain joins TRBV11-3 and TRBJ2-1, with TRBD2 identical over 14 bases. Trimming cost V 5 bases and J 8 bases; bases outside gene matches: 8. Germline V gene sequence: CDR1 SGHNT, CDR2 YENEEA. The CDR3 has 16 residues. DNA for the CDR3: TGTGCCAGCAGCGCATCAGGGACTAGCGGGAGCTATGAGCAGTTCTTC. This encodes CASSASGTSGSYEQFF.

The V and J genes are TRBV7-3 and TRBJ2-1, with a possible D match to TRBD2 (6 bases). The CDR3 contains 19 residues. Per germline, CDR1 SGHTA and CDR2 FQGTGA. Trimming pared 5 bases from V and 5 bases from J, leaving 28 bases between. CDR3 loop: CASSPPPQNRDSDNNEQFF. CDR3 nucleotide sequence: TGTGCCAGCAGCCCGCCTCCACAGAACCGGGACTCCGATAACAATGAGCAGTTCTTC.

The chain joins TRBV30 to TRBJ2-2; 7 bases match TRBD2. Germline CDR1 reads GTSNPN; CDR2 reads SVGIG (reference sequence). The trim removed 4 bases at V and 6 bases at J, leaving 8 bases unmatched. This CDR3 spans 14 amino acids. The CDR3 nucleotides read TGTGCCTGGACAGGGTTTGGACTAGCCGGGGAGCTGTTTTTT. Translating gives CAWTGFGLAGELFF.

The chain combines TRBV5-4 with TRBJ1-2; 9 positions match TRBD1. Trimming cost V 4 bases and J 6 bases; bases outside gene matches: 4. Germline loops: CDR1 SGHNT, CDR2 YYREEE (reference sequence). The CDR3 runs 13 residues. The CDR3: CASSIQGADGYTF. CDR3 nucleotides: TGTGCCAGCAGCATACAGGGGGCCGATGGCTACACCTTC.

A single count supports this clone. The V and J genes are TRBV14 and TRBJ1-1; tentative D call: TRBD1 (5 bases). CDR1 and CDR2 from the germline V gene are SGHDN and FVKESK. With 2 bases removed from V and 5 bases from J, the gap between germline ends came to 12 bases. The CDR3 length is 14 residues. The CDR3 region is CASSQTQGWTEAFF. The DNA of the CDR3 is TGTGCCAGCAGCCAAACTCAGGGTTGGACTGAAGCTTTCTTT.

This rearrangement joins TRBV10-3 to TRBJ2-3; 10 positions match TRBD2. This CDR3 spans 15 amino acids. The germline V gene encodes CDR1 ENHRY and CDR2 SYGVKD. V gave up 6 bases and J gave up 3 bases; unmatched junction bases: 6. CDR3: CAISPTSGITDTQYF. The CDR3 DNA sequence: TGTGCCATCAGCCCAACTAGCGGGATAACAGATACGCAGTATTTT.

The chain recombines TRBV2 with TRBJ2-2; TRBD2 is a possible D gene (6 bases). From germline, CDR1 is SNHLY and CDR2 FYNNEI. The V gene lost 6 bases and the J gene lost 3 bases, with 14 bases spanning the gap. The CDR3 is 15 residues long. CDR3 bases: TGTGCCAGCAGAGCCCGGGGGATGGACACCGGGGAGCTGTTTTTT. This gives the protein CASRARGMDTGELFF.